This T cell receptor (beta chain) stems from a study of response to subunit inactivated influenza vaccine. Concerning this clonotype itself: Its target is not known.

The J segment lost 8 bases and the V segment lost 3 bases, leaving 7 bases of the junction unmatched. Germline V gene lookup returns CDR1 SEHNR and CDR2 FQNEAQ (reference sequence). The CDR3 is 14 residues long. The study, taken as a whole, reports: The authors offered the suggestion that each seasonal influenza vaccination recruits few new T cells.

TCRdb reprocessed the RT-PCR reads via MiXCR and lists one record per CDR3 protein. This table has under 800,000 distinct CDR3 sequences, about 15% appearing once. The TCR comes from a man in his fifties who received an inactivated influenza vaccine. The sequences come from PBMCs from blood, collected roughly 2 weeks before vaccination. This chain uses TRBV7-9 with TRBJ1-2; 9 bases agree with TRBD1. CDR3 DNA sequence: TGTGCCAGCAGCTTGGAACAGGGGGCGCGGGGCTACACCTTC. Its translation: CASSLEQGARGYTF. Based on the CDR3 plus reference TRBV7-9 and TRBJ1-2, the full variable domain is DTGVSQNPRHKITKRGQNVTFRCDPISEHNRLYWYRQTLGQGPEFLTYFQNEAQLEKSRLLSDRFSAERPKGSFSTLEIQRTEQGDSAMYLCASSLEQGARGYTFGSGTRLTVV.